Below, 29 T cell receptor beta chains from the same sample are listed, as sequenced in a study of blood T cell repertoires in COVID-19 (dated by TCRdb to about 2020). The method behind the library was the immunoSEQ multiplex PCR assay. Here the immuneACCESS table is served through TCRdb, limited to in-frame sequences with V and J called. Missing clones are a known gap in these copies; in checked studies unresolved V genes cover under half, and the rest lacks a known reason. Recorded for this sample are roughly 150,000 clones; more than 75% of them occurred a single time. Under 7% of the sample rests with the top ten. The material sequenced was peripheral blood. These receptors all stem from a human donor in a cohort sampled during active COVID-19.

The CDR3 loop is CASSSSRDNYNEQFF. CDR3 nucleotide sequence: TGCGCCAGCAGCTCGTCCCGGGACAACTACAATGAGCAGTTCTTC. V usage is TRBV5-1 and J usage is TRBJ2-1; D might be TRBD1 (6 bases). V shed 3 bases and J shed 3 bases, with 13 bases lying between them. Germline loops: CDR1 SGHRS, CDR2 YFSETQ. This CDR3 is 15 amino acids long.

The gene calls are TRBV5-1 and TRBJ2-7; TRBD2 matches at 7 bases. The CDR3 extends over 15 amino acids. V was clipped by 3 bases and J by 2 bases; unmatched bases: 8. From germline, CDR1 is SGHRS and CDR2 YFSETQ. The CDR3 loop reads CASSSPGTTTYEQYF. The CDR3 region has the DNA TGCGCCAGCAGCTCTCCCGGGACTACAACCTACGAGCAGTACTTC.

The chain joins TRBV29-1 to TRBJ2-5; D not certain. The germline V gene encodes CDR1 SQVTM and CDR2 ANQGSEA. The CDR3 is 13 residues long. V lost 2 bases and J 1 base, leaving 8 bases between the germline ends. CDR3 in amino acids: CSVELQPQETQYF. CDR3 bases: TGCAGCGTTGAACTACAGCCCCAAGAGACCCAGTACTTC.

This chain joins TRBV5-6 and TRBJ1-2; 7 bases align to TRBD1. Germline trimming cut 4 bases from V and 6 bases from J; bases unmatched to any gene: 12. The CDR3 has 15 amino acids. Per germline, CDR1 SGHDT and CDR2 YYEEEE. The CDR3 here is CASSIPSGGWDGYTF. CDR3 DNA sequence: TGTGCCAGCAGCATACCATCAGGGGGTTGGGATGGCTACACCTTC.

The chain joins TRBV24-1 to TRBJ2-1; 10 bases map to TRBD1. There are 17 residues in the CDR3. Germline CDR1 and CDR2: KGHDR and SFDVKD. V gave up 4 bases and J gave up 2 bases; unmatched junction bases: 7. The CDR3 protein is CATSEPTGTGAYNEQFF. The CDR3 nucleotides are TGTGCCACCAGTGAGCCTACCGGGACAGGGGCCTACAATGAGCAGTTCTTC.

This sequence joins TRBV14 and TRBJ2-7; 9 bases are a match to TRBD1. Trimming took 5 bases from V and 9 from J; bases not matched to a gene: 11. CDR1 is SGHDN, CDR2 FVKESK, per germline. The CDR3 sequence is 14 residues long. CDR3 sequence reads: CASSLGQGVFGQYF. CDR3 bases: TGTGCCAGCAGCTTGGGACAGGGTGTCTTCGGGCAGTACTTC.

V usage is TRBV21-1 and J usage is TRBJ2-7; the table names TRBD1, a call not compared with the DNA. TRBV21-1 is designated a pseudogene. This CDR3 has 15 amino acids. CDR3 coding DNA: TGTGCCAGCAGCATCCGGACAGCATTTACCTACGAGCAGTACTTC. It translates to CASSIRTAFTYEQYF.

J is TRBJ2-1 and V is TRBV7-2; D is unclear. Trimming pared 1 base from V and 15 bases from J, leaving 19 bases between. This CDR3 spans 14 amino acids. Germline V gene sequence: CDR1 SGHTA, CDR2 FQGNSA. The CDR3: CASSLVLSSTARFF. CDR3 coding DNA: TGTGCCAGCAGCTTAGTGCTATCCTCCACCGCGCGGTTCTTC.

The rearrangement uses TRBV5-8 and TRBJ2-1; 10 nucleotides agree with TRBD2. There are 16 residues in the CDR3. With 1 base clipped from V and 4 bases from J, the junction kept 5 bases outside the gene matches. Germline assignment: CDR1 SGHTS and CDR2 YDEGEE. The CDR3 protein is CASSLSGRAQYNEQFF. CDR3 DNA sequence: TGTGCCAGCAGCTTGAGCGGGAGGGCCCAATACAATGAGCAGTTCTTC.

This chain uses TRBV6-1 with TRBJ1-3; D unresolved. The CDR3 covers 17 residues. Trimming pared 2 bases from V and 0 bases from J, leaving 14 bases between. The germline gives CDR1 MNHNS, CDR2 SASEGT. CDR3 sequence reads: CASSEMLRRTSGNTIYF. CDR3 bases: TGTGCCAGCAGTGAAATGCTGAGGCGAACCTCTGGAAACACCATATATTTT.

This chain joins TRBV6-5 and TRBJ1-2; D might be TRBD1 (5 bases). The CDR3 is 13 amino acids. V lost 5 bases, J lost 2 bases, and 9 bases lay in between. CDR1 is MNHEY, CDR2 SVGAGI, per germline. CDR3 sequence reads: CASSIQGNYGYTF. CDR3 DNA sequence: TGTGCCAGCAGTATCCAGGGAAACTATGGCTACACCTTC.

V gene TRBV19 combines with J gene TRBJ1-2; the D is unclear. The CDR3 contains 12 residues. The germline V gene encodes CDR1 LNHDA and CDR2 SQIVND (reference sequence). Trimming took 7 bases from V and 0 from J, leaving 6 bases between them. CDR3 in DNA: TGTGCCAGTAACAGTCCTAACTATGGCTACACCTTC. Its protein is CASNSPNYGYTF.

V is TRBV5-1 and J is TRBJ1-2; D gene uncertain. Trimming stripped 0 bases from V and 7 bases from J, with 16 bases between. The CDR3 has 15 amino acids. Germline CDR1 and CDR2: SGHRS and YFSETQ. The CDR3 nucleotides read TGCGCCAGCAGCTTGGCCGCGGAGGCCCTGGGTGGCTACACCTTC. This sequence encodes CASSLAAEALGGYTF.

The rearrangement joins TRBV5-1 to TRBJ2-1; 10 nucleotides align to TRBD2. The CDR3 length is 16 residues. Trimming took 0 bases from V and 9 from J; bases not matched to a gene: 9. Germline lookup yields CDR1 SGHRS and CDR2 YFSETQ. CDR3 DNA: TGCGCCAGCAGCTTGGCAACCGGGACTAGCGAAGGTGAGCAGTTCTTC. Amino acids: CASSLATGTSEGEQFF.

The rearrangement uses TRBV7-3 and TRBJ2-3, with TRBD2 matching 7 bases. The V segment lost 1 base and the J segment 0 bases; nucleotides outside the gene matches: 7. The CDR3 is 17 amino acids. CDR1 and CDR2 from the germline V gene are SGHTA and FQGTGA. The DNA for the CDR3 is TGTGCCAGCAGCTTAAGGAGTCCGGGGGGTAGCACAGATACGCAGTATTTT. It is translated as CASSLRSPGGSTDTQYF. Based on the CDR3 plus reference TRBV7-3 and TRBJ2-3, the full variable domain is GAGVSQTPSNKVTEKGKYVELRCDPISGHTALYWYRQSLGQGPEFLIYFQGTGAADDSGLPNDRFFAVRPEGSVSTLKIQRTERGDSAVYLCASSLRSPGGSTDTQYFGPGTRLTVL.

The chain recombines TRBV5-1 with TRBJ2-3; 11 positions match TRBD1. CDR3 length equals 14 residues. J lost 4 bases, V lost 5 bases, and 3 bases had no gene match. CDR1 is SGHRS and CDR2 is YFSETQ in the germline V gene. The CDR3 nucleotides read TGCGCCAGCAGTCGGACAGGGGGCTCAGATACGCAGTATTTT. It yields the protein CASSRTGGSDTQYF.

This chain links TRBV2 with TRBJ2-4; the D is unclear. Trimming removed 4 bases from V and 1 base from J, with 5 bases in between. The CDR3 runs to 13 residues. In germline, CDR1 is SNHLY, CDR2 FYNNEI. CDR3 DNA sequence: TGTGCCAGCAGTGCGGAGGCCAAAAACATTCAGTACTTC. Its translation is CASSAEAKNIQYF.

This rearrangement joins TRBV30 to TRBJ1-5; no definite D call. Germline V gene sequence: CDR1 GTSNPN, CDR2 SVGIG (reference sequence). The CDR3 has 14 residues. Trimming took off 0 bases at V and 6 bases at J, with 12 bases between the two ends. The CDR3 loop reads CAWSVREGGQPQHF. CDR3 nucleotides: TGTGCCTGGAGTGTTCGGGAGGGTGGTCAGCCCCAGCATTTT.

The rearrangement joins TRBV3-1 (or the pseudogene TRBV3-2) to TRBJ2-7; TRBD1 might be the D (7 bases). V was clipped by 5 bases and J by 2 bases, with 16 bases between them. The germline V gene has CDR1 LGHDT and CDR2 YNNKEL (reference sequence). The CDR3 contains 15 residues. The CDR3 here is CASSNRGGVTYEQYF. In DNA form, the CDR3 reads TGTGCCAGCAGCAACAGGGGCGGGGTTACCTACGAGCAGTACTTC.

This chain links TRBV3-1 (or the pseudogene TRBV3-2) with TRBJ2-1; TRBD2 agrees at 10 bases. The CDR3 covers 15 residues. The trim removed 8 bases at V and 8 bases at J, leaving 12 bases unmatched. Germline V gene data show CDR1 as LGHDT and CDR2 as YNNKEL (reference sequence). This chain's CDR3 is CASGRVPSGGHEQFF. CDR3 nucleotide sequence: TGTGCCAGCGGCCGCGTCCCTAGCGGGGGACATGAGCAGTTCTTC.

The chain carries TRBV15 and TRBJ2-7, with 9 positions matching TRBD1. Germline assignment: CDR1 LNHNV and CDR2 YYDKDF (reference sequence). V lost 3 bases, J lost 4 bases, and 7 bases stayed unmatched. The CDR3 is 15 amino acids. CDR3 sequence (DNA): TGTGCCACCAGCAGTGAACAGGGGGCCGCTTACGAGCAGTACTTC. Translating it yields CATSSEQGAAYEQYF.

The chain recombines TRBV27 with TRBJ1-1; possible D gene TRBD1, 5 bases. The V gene lost 1 base and the J gene lost 1 base, with 10 bases spanning the gap. Germline V gene data show CDR1 as MNHEY and CDR2 as SMNVEV (reference sequence). The CDR3 has 15 amino acids. The chain's CDR3 is CASSLFGGGNTEAFF. The CDR3 nucleotides read TGTGCCAGCAGTTTATTTGGGGGAGGGAACACTGAAGCTTTCTTT.

The V call is TRBV28, the J call TRBJ2-1; 12 nucleotides align to TRBD2. This CDR3 region has 20 residues. Trimming removed 2 bases from V and 0 bases from J; junction bases left unmatched: 11. Germline CDR1 is MDHEN and CDR2 is SYDVKM. CDR3 sequence reads: CASSLPQTSGRSSSYNEQFF. CDR3 bases: TGTGCCAGCAGTTTACCCCAGACTAGCGGGAGATCGAGCTCCTACAATGAGCAGTTCTTC.

The chain joins TRBV28 to TRBJ1-2, with a tentative D call TRBD1 (5 bases). The V gene lost 6 bases and the J gene lost 6 bases, with 23 bases spanning the gap. The CDR3 spans 16 residues. Germline CDR1 is MDHEN and CDR2 is SYDVKM. CDR3 bases: TGTGCCAGCAGATTACTTACAGGCACCCGAGGAGATGGCTACACCTTC. Residues: CASRLLTGTRGDGYTF.

The rearrangement links TRBV27 to TRBJ2-6; D is ambiguous. V was shortened by 2 bases and J by 3 bases, with 11 bases between the two germline ends. Germline V lookup: CDR1 MNHEY, CDR2 SMNVEV (reference sequence). CDR3 length: 16 residues. CDR3 protein: CASSLPLLRGANVLTF. The DNA for the CDR3 is TGTGCCAGCAGTTTACCGCTCTTGCGTGGGGCCAACGTCCTGACTTTC.

This clone was seen just once. The V and J genes are TRBV5-5 and TRBJ1-2; D gene uncertain. V lost 7 bases and J 8 bases, leaving 12 bases between the germline ends. This CDR3 spans 11 amino acids. Germline V gene sequence: CDR1 SGHKS, CDR2 YYEKEE (reference sequence). In DNA, the CDR3 is TGTGCCAGCGCCGGCGGGTTAGGCTACACCTTC. The encoded protein is CASAGGLGYTF. The complete variable domain, with remaining parts taken from reference TRBV5-5 and TRBJ1-2, reads DAGVTQSPTHLIKTRGQQVTLRCSPISGHKSVSWYQQVLGQGPQFIFQYYEKEERGRGNFPDRFSARQFPNYSSELNVNALLLGDSALYLCASAGGLGYTFGSGTRLTVV.

V gene TRBV18 combines with J gene TRBJ2-3; 7 bases agree with TRBD2. The V segment lost 2 bases and the J segment 5 bases; nucleotides outside the gene matches: 16. This CDR3 spans 18 amino acids. The germline CDR1 and CDR2 sequences are KGHSH and LQKENI. The CDR3 nucleotides are TGTGCCAGCTCACCAAGGGTGACCCGCGGGAGACAGAAAGATACGCAGTATTTT. As protein: CASSPRVTRGRQKDTQYF.

This chain joins TRBV4-1 and TRBJ2-3; tentatively, D is TRBD1 (6 bases). This CDR3 is 16 amino acids long. With 1 base removed from V and 4 bases from J, the gap between germline ends came to 15 bases. Germline loops: CDR1 MGHRA, CDR2 YSYEKL. CDR3 protein: CASSQVTGNPSDTQYF. CDR3 nucleotides: TGCGCCAGCAGCCAAGTCACAGGGAATCCATCAGATACGCAGTATTTT.

The chain employs TRBV7-9 and TRBJ1-2; D is perhaps TRBD1 (6 bases). From germline, CDR1 is SEHNR and CDR2 FQNEAQ (reference sequence). V lost 1 base to trimming and J lost 4 bases, with 10 bases between them. This CDR3 region has 14 residues. The chain's CDR3 is CASSLGGQIYGYTF. The CDR3 nucleotides read TGTGCCAGCAGCTTAGGAGGACAGATCTATGGCTACACCTTC.